One sample yielded the 13 T cell receptor beta chains listed below, sequenced in a study of low-dose radiotherapy and immunotherapy resistance in tumors (dated by TCRdb to about 2022). These reads were obtained on an Illumina HiSeq 2500. First-strand cDNA was synthesized with Superscript III and a set of TRAV- and TRBV-specific primers, covering both TCRalpha and TCRbeta chains. TCRs were amplified with Phusion for approximately 20 PCR cycles using a constant-region primer together with the adapter attached to the V primers. TCRdb took the public reads, trimmed them with fastp at Q25, ran MiXCR for clone calling and kept in-frame beta chains. One record per CDR3 amino acid sequence lists the most common genes and DNA. The sample table contains around 100,000 distinct CDR3 sequences; only one count was recorded for less than 25% of them. The top ten constitute roughly 4.3% of the sample. The sample's time point label is to be understood as: after trial treatment. This specimen's treatment or condition label, interpreted: LDRT plus nivolumab, ipilimumab, low-dose cyclophosphamide and aspirin (RACIN trial).

The specimen comprised PBMCs, sampled after low-dose radiotherapy plus immunotherapy. All receptors come from a male donor with prostate cancer.

This clonotype was detected ten times or more. The CDR3 reads CASTGTRPLDTQYF. CDR3 DNA: TGCGCCAGCACGGGGACCCGGCCCCTAGATACGCAGTATTTT. The V call is TRBV5-1, the J call TRBJ2-3; the D call may be TRBD1 or TRBD2 (5 bases each). Per germline, CDR1 SGHRS and CDR2 YFSETQ. This CDR3 is 14 amino acids long. V was pared by 6 bases and J by 5 bases, with 16 bases between.

This clonotype appeared many times. The chain is built from TRBV12-3 or TRBV12-4 and TRBJ2-5; D is unclear. The CDR3 is 13 residues long. V lost 5 bases and J lost 5, with 12 bases in between. The CDR3 reads CASSTLSMETQYF. Here the CDR3 DNA reads TGTGCCAGCAGTACCCTTAGCATGGAGACCCAGTACTTC.

Remarks on this clonotype: A read error is the likely source, as a far larger clone sits one nucleotide away. The rearrangement links TRBV7-9 to TRBJ2-7; D possibly matches TRBD1 or TRBD2 (6 bases each). Germline V gives CDR1 SEHNR, CDR2 FQNEAQ (reference sequence). This CDR3 comprises 16 residues. CDR3 sequence reads: CVSSQDGGDRPYEQYF. CDR3 sequence (DNA): TGTGTCAGCAGCCAGGACGGGGGAGACAGGCCCTACGAGCAGTACTTC.

This clonotype was recorded many times. The chain carries TRBV2 and TRBJ1-1, with a tentative D call TRBD1 (5 bases). This CDR3 has 13 amino acids. Trimming removed 7 bases from V and 5 bases from J, with 14 bases in between. Germline-derived CDR1 and CDR2 are SNHLY and FYNNEI. This chain's CDR3 is CASTSTEGTEAFF. CDR3 DNA sequence: TGTGCCAGCACCAGTACCGAGGGGACTGAAGCTTTCTTT.

With regard to this clonotype: A far larger clone differs by one base, so this is likely a read error. J is TRBJ2-6 and V is TRBV3-1, with 10 nucleotides matching TRBD1. Germline V gene lookup returns CDR1 LGHDT and CDR2 YNNKEL (reference sequence). There are 18 residues in the CDR3. The chain's CDR3 is CASSSSGTGDSGANVPTF. CDR3 nucleotides: TGTGCCAGCAGTTCTTCCGGGACAGGGGACTCCGGGGCCAACGTCCCGACTTTC. Full variable domain (outside the CDR3, taken from reference TRBV3-1 and TRBJ2-6): DTAVSQTPKYLVTQMGNDKSIKCEQNLGHDTMYWYKQDSKKFLKIMFSYNNKELIINETVPNRFSPKSPDKAHLNLHINSLELGDSAVYFCASSSSGTGDSGANVPTFGAGSRLTVL.

Many counts were recorded for this clonotype. The V gene is TRBV3-1, the J gene TRBJ2-1; 10 bases fit TRBD1. V shed 8 bases, J shed 4 bases, and the junction held 2 bases outside the gene matches. This CDR3 comprises 13 residues. Per the germline V gene, CDR1 is LGHDT and CDR2 is YNNKEL (reference sequence). The CDR3 spells CASGGQGYNEQFF. CDR3 coding DNA: TGTGCCAGCGGGGGACAGGGGTACAATGAGCAGTTCTTC.

This clonotype was detected a few times. V and J are TRBV15 and TRBJ1-3, with D hard to call. Germline loops: CDR1 LNHNV, CDR2 YYDKDF (reference sequence). The V end was cut by 0 bases, the J end by 4 bases, with 10 bases between. This CDR3 comprises 15 residues. Here the CDR3 reads CATSRDQGQGNTIYF. CDR3 sequence (DNA): TGTGCCACCAGCAGAGATCAAGGCCAGGGAAACACCATATATTTT.

At least ten counts were recorded for this clonotype. This rearrangement joins TRBV13 to TRBJ1-3; 8 nucleotides agree with TRBD1. The V segment lost 5 bases and the J segment 2 bases; nucleotides outside the gene matches: 5. Germline CDR1 is PRHDT and CDR2 is FYEKMQ (reference sequence). The CDR3 contains 15 residues. The CDR3 DNA sequence: TGTGCCAGCAGCCCTCAGGACAGGGCTGGAAACACCATATATTTT. This sequence encodes CASSPQDRAGNTIYF.

This clonotype was recorded at least ten times. This sequence joins TRBV4-2 and TRBJ1-1, with a possible D match to TRBD1 (5 bases). This CDR3 region has 15 residues. Between the trimmed V and J ends, which lost 1 base and 4 bases, there was a span of 13 bases. The germline gives CDR1 LGHNA, CDR2 YNFKEQ. CDR3 nucleotides: TGTGCCAGCAGCCAAGGATTCAGGGAGATCACTGAAGCTTTCTTT. Amino acid sequence: CASSQGFREITEAFF.

Only one count was recorded for this clonotype. The V and J genes are TRBV6-2 or TRBV6-3 and TRBJ1-2; D unresolved. The ends were cut back, 6 bases at V and 0 bases at J, with 8 bases in the middle. The CDR3 is 13 residues long. Germline-derived CDR1 and CDR2 are MNHEY and SVGEGT. The CDR3 bases are TGTGCCAGCAGCCACCAGACTAACTATGGCTACACCTTC. It specifies CASSHQTNYGYTF.

There are a few counts of this clonotype. V and J are TRBV7-2 and TRBJ2-7, with 11 bases lining up with TRBD1. The CDR3 is 16 residues long. J was trimmed by 6 bases and V by 5 bases; bases with no gene match: 12. From germline, CDR1 is SGHTA and CDR2 FQGNSA. Here the CDR3 DNA reads TGTGCCAGCAGCGCCACCACCGGGACAGGGGGGATCGAGCAGTACTTC. Translation gives CASSATTGTGGIEQYF.

At least ten counts were recorded for this clonotype. The rearrangement joins TRBV30 to TRBJ2-7; the D is unclear. CDR3 length equals 13 residues. Germline V lookup: CDR1 GTSNPN, CDR2 SVGIG (reference sequence). Trimming took off 4 bases at V and 0 bases at J, with 10 bases between the two ends. The CDR3 sequence: CAWTAQSSYEQYF. CDR3 DNA sequence: TGTGCCTGGACAGCCCAAAGCTCCTACGAGCAGTACTTC.

This clonotype was seen ten or more times. The genes are TRBV20-1 and TRBJ2-5; 11 nucleotides align to TRBD2. Germline V gives CDR1 DFQATT, CDR2 SNEGSKA (reference sequence). V lost 1 base, J lost 0 bases, and 4 bases stayed unmatched. CDR3 size: 16 residues. The CDR3 coding sequence is TGCAGTGCTAGAGGGGCTAGCGGGGGGAACCAAGAGACCCAGTACTTC. Its translation: CSARGASGGNQETQYF.